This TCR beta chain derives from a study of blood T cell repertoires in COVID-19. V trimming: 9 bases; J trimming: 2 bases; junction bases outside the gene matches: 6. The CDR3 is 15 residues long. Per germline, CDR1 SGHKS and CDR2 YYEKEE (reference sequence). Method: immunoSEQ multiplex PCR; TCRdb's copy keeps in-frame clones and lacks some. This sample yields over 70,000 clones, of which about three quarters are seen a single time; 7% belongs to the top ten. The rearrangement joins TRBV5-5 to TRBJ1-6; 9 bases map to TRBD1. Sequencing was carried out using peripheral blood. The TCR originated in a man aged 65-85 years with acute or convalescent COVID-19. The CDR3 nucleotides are TGTGCCACACGCGGGACAGGGACCTATAATTCACCCCTCCACTTT. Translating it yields CATRGTGTYNSPLHF.